What follows are 32 T cell receptor beta chains derived from one specimen sequenced in a study of blood T cell repertoires in COVID-19. The data were produced by immunoSEQ multiplex PCR, yet TCRdb's version contains in-frame clones alone and is incomplete. The sample consists of 150,000 to 200,000 clones, around 90% of them appearing once. Sequencing used peripheral blood. These receptors were collected from a man between 18 and 29 years old with acute or convalescent COVID-19.

The chain couples TRBV27 to TRBJ2-5; 7 bases are shared with TRBD1. The CDR3 runs 15 residues. The V segment lost 3 bases and the J segment 3 bases; nucleotides outside the gene matches: 7. The germline V gene has CDR1 MNHEY and CDR2 SMNVEV (reference sequence). In DNA, the CDR3 is TGTGCCAGCAGTTTCCAGGGGACAGCCAAAGAGACCCAGTACTTC. Encoded protein: CASSFQGTAKETQYF.

The J gene is TRBJ1-2, the V gene TRBV29-1; D is ambiguous. V shed 3 bases and J shed 4 bases, with 6 bases lying between them. Germline V gene data show CDR1 as SQVTM and CDR2 as ANQGSEA. The CDR3 length is 11 residues. CDR3: CSVEGSYGYTF. DNA of the CDR3: TGCAGCGTTGAGGGCAGCTATGGCTACACCTTC.

The chain carries TRBV5-4 and TRBJ1-2; weak D call: TRBD1 (6 bases). V was cut by 3 bases and J by 3 bases, with 15 bases left in between. CDR1 SGHNT and CDR2 YYREEE come from the germline V gene (reference sequence). This CDR3 region has 15 residues. DNA of the CDR3: TGTGCCAGCAGCTCTTCGGGGCAGGGGCACTATGGCTACACCTTC. This codes for CASSSSGQGHYGYTF. The whole variable domain, remainder taken from reference TRBV5-4 and TRBJ1-2, is ETGVTQSPTHLIKTRGQQVTLRCSSQSGHNTVSWYQQALGQGPQFIFQYYREEENGRGNFPPRFSGLQFPNYSSELNVNALELDDSALYLCASSSSGQGHYGYTFGSGTRLTVV.

The rearrangement links TRBV2 to TRBJ2-3, with a weak D call TRBD2 (7 bases). The CDR3 consists of 18 residues. The V and J ends lost 3 bases and 0 bases respectively, with 19 bases between them. Germline CDR1 is SNHLY and CDR2 is FYNNEI. CDR3 DNA: TGTGCCAGCAGTGACATCCGGGGGGCCCTCACTAGCACAGATACGCAGTATTTT. It codes for CASSDIRGALTSTDTQYF.

The V and J genes are TRBV7-6 and TRBJ1-2; D gene uncertain. This CDR3 is built from 14 residues. The germline V gene encodes CDR1 SGHVS and CDR2 FNYEAQ. V was clipped by 1 base and J by 3 bases, with 9 bases between them. CDR3 sequence reads: CASSLEAGDYGYTF. The DNA of the CDR3 is TGTGCCAGCAGCTTAGAGGCGGGAGACTATGGCTACACCTTC.

This clone has more than one count but fewer than ten. The CDR3: CASSPGNSFSNQPQHF. CDR3 in DNA: TGCGCCAGCAGCCCCGGGAACAGCTTTAGCAATCAGCCCCAGCATTTT. The chain couples TRBV5-1 to TRBJ1-5; D is uncertain. Germline V gives CDR1 SGHRS, CDR2 YFSETQ. V dropped 4 bases and J dropped 0 bases, with 14 bases sitting between them. This CDR3 is 16 amino acids long.

The chain joins TRBV11-2 to TRBJ1-5; TRBD1 matches 7 bases. Trimming removed 6 bases from V and 7 bases from J; junction bases left unmatched: 6. CDR1 SGHAT and CDR2 FQNNGV come from the germline V gene. This CDR3 comprises 13 residues. CDR3 sequence reads: CASSLDRMQPQHF. CDR3 sequence (DNA): TGTGCCAGCAGTTTGGACAGGATGCAGCCCCAGCATTTT.

The chain is built from TRBV11-2 and TRBJ1-4; D is uncertain. The germline CDR1 and CDR2 sequences are SGHAT and FQNNGV. The CDR3 contains 13 residues. Between the trimmed V and J ends, which lost 2 bases and 4 bases, there was a span of 5 bases. The CDR3 DNA follows: TGTGCCAGCAGCTTACGGTATAATGAAAAACTGTTTTTT. Translating it yields CASSLRYNEKLFF.

The chain recombines TRBV15 with TRBJ2-7; TRBD1 matches at 9 bases. Germline-derived CDR1 and CDR2 are LNHNV and YYDKDF (reference sequence). The CDR3 has 17 amino acids. The V and J ends lost 1 base and 2 bases, in that order; junction bases with no gene match: 9. The DNA of the CDR3 is TGTGCCACCAGCAGAGTTAGGACAGGGGCTTTTGCCTACGAGCAGTACTTC. Amino acid sequence: CATSRVRTGAFAYEQYF. The variable domain in full, completed from reference TRBV15 and TRBJ2-7, reads DAMVIQNPRYQVTQFGKPVTLSCSQTLNHNVMYWYQQKSSQAPKLLFHYYDKDFNNEADTPDNFQSRRPNTSFCFLDIRSPGLGDTAMYLCATSRVRTGAFAYEQYFGPGTRLTVT.

The chain couples TRBV5-5 to TRBJ1-5, with TRBD1 identical over 8 bases. This CDR3 comprises 14 residues. V dropped 5 bases and J dropped 4; count of bases not matched to a gene: 5. Germline CDR1 SGHKS, CDR2 YYEKEE (reference sequence). The CDR3: CASSLQGGNQPQHF. The DNA for the CDR3 is TGTGCCAGCAGTCTACAGGGGGGAAATCAGCCCCAGCATTTT.

The CDR3 region is CASSLAHPSSYNSPLHF. CDR3 in DNA: TGTGCCAGCAGTTTAGCCCACCCGAGCTCCTATAATTCACCCCTCCACTTT. The chain uses TRBV27 and TRBJ1-6; D call uncertain. The CDR3 covers 17 residues. V lost 2 bases and J lost 0, with 11 bases in between. Looked up from germline, CDR1 is MNHEY and CDR2 is SMNVEV (reference sequence).

V usage is TRBV9 and J usage is TRBJ2-1; D is perhaps TRBD2 (6 bases). Deletions cut 0 bases from V and 6 bases from J, with 13 bases between. Germline V lookup: CDR1 SGDLS, CDR2 YYNGEE. The CDR3 is made up of 15 amino acids. The CDR3 DNA sequence: TGTGCCAGCAGCGTAGCTGAGGGGACTCGCAATGAGCAGTTCTTC. This translates into CASSVAEGTRNEQFF.

The rearrangement joins TRBV29-1 to TRBJ1-4; 7 bases line up with TRBD1. The germline V gene encodes CDR1 SQVTM and CDR2 ANQGSEA. The CDR3 totals 15 residues. The V gene end was trimmed by 6 bases and the J gene end by 1 base; junction bases not matched to a gene: 8. The DNA of the CDR3 is TGCAGCGTCTTCCTGTCAGGGGGAACTAATGAAAAACTGTTTTTT. Translation gives CSVFLSGGTNEKLFF.

The V gene is TRBV18, the J gene TRBJ2-6; D not resolved. The CDR3 length is 17 residues. Trimming cost V 2 bases and J 0 bases, with 11 bases left between them. CDR1 and CDR2 from the germline V gene are KGHSH and LQKENI. The CDR3 DNA sequence: TGTGCCAGCTCACCATCAGGTAAACCCTCTGGGGCCAACGTCCTGACTTTC. This encodes CASSPSGKPSGANVLTF.

The chain uses TRBV5-1 and TRBJ1-1, with D unresolved. Germline assignment: CDR1 SGHRS and CDR2 YFSETQ. The CDR3 runs to 14 residues. Trimming pared 5 bases from V and 3 bases from J, leaving 14 bases between. CDR3 sequence: CASSLLEGDTEAFF. In nucleotides, the CDR3 is TGCGCCAGCAGTTTGCTAGAGGGTGACACTGAAGCTTTCTTT.

V is TRBV20-1 and J is TRBJ2-1, with 7 bases that match TRBD2. Germline CDR1 is DFQATT and CDR2 is SNEGSKA (reference sequence). V trimming: 3 bases; J trimming: 10 bases; junction bases outside the gene matches: 12. The CDR3 covers 14 residues. The CDR3 spells CSASLPTSQKEQFF. CDR3 DNA: TGCAGTGCTAGTTTGCCGACTAGCCAGAAGGAGCAGTTCTTC.

V gene TRBV3-1 (or the pseudogene TRBV3-2) combines with J gene TRBJ2-7; 8 nucleotides line up with TRBD1. CDR1 and CDR2 from the germline V gene are LGHDT and YNNKEL (reference sequence). This CDR3 region has 16 residues. V gave up 4 bases and J gave up 0 bases; unmatched junction bases: 8. CDR3 coding DNA: TGTGCCAGCAGCCCGAAAACCGGGACAGGCTCCTACGAGCAGTACTTC. Its protein is CASSPKTGTGSYEQYF.

The V call is TRBV12-5, the J call TRBJ2-1, with D unresolved. Looked up from germline, CDR1 is LGHNT and CDR2 is FRNRAP. V was cut by 1 base and J by 9 bases, with 10 bases left in between. The CDR3 consists of 13 residues. CDR3 region: CASGLGITGEQFF. Here the CDR3 DNA reads TGTGCTAGTGGTTTGGGAATAACCGGTGAGCAGTTCTTC.

J is TRBJ2-7 and V is TRBV6-6, with TRBD2 as a possible D gene (5 bases). The ends were cut back, 3 bases at V and 3 bases at J, with 9 bases in the middle. The CDR3 is 13 amino acids. Germline CDR1 is MNHNY and CDR2 is SVGAGI (reference sequence). This chain's CDR3 is CASSYIRGYEQYF. CDR3 sequence (DNA): TGTGCCAGCAGTTATATCCGGGGCTACGAGCAGTACTTC.

The chain recombines TRBV5-1 with TRBJ1-1, with D maybe TRBD1 (6 bases). CDR3 length: 15 amino acids. The V and J ends lost 4 bases and 3 bases respectively, with 16 bases between them. CDR1 is SGHRS, CDR2 YFSETQ, per germline. CDR3 DNA: TGCGCCAGCAGCCCTTTTGGTGAGGGGGACACTGAAGCTTTCTTT. This sequence encodes CASSPFGEGDTEAFF.

This sequence joins TRBV6-1 and TRBJ1-3; 7 nucleotides agree with TRBD1. The CDR3 has 16 amino acids. V shed 1 base and J 2 bases; nucleotides not matched to a gene: 5. Germline loops: CDR1 MNHNS, CDR2 SASEGT. The CDR3 region is CASSEGPQGPGNTIYF. The CDR3 region has the DNA TGTGCCAGCAGTGAAGGCCCACAGGGGCCTGGAAACACCATATATTTT.

The chain couples TRBV7-2 to TRBJ1-5, with TRBD1 identical over 7 bases. Germline V gene sequence: CDR1 SGHTA, CDR2 FQGNSA. The CDR3 consists of 15 residues. After removal of 2 bases from V and 4 bases from J, the junction contained 5 bases not matched to a gene. This CDR3 reads CASSLSSGGNQPQHF. The CDR3 coding sequence is TGTGCCAGCAGCTTATCATCAGGGGGAAATCAGCCCCAGCATTTT.

The V call is TRBV5-6, the J call TRBJ2-7; 11 nucleotides agree with TRBD2. Germline trimming cut 1 base from V and 3 bases from J; bases unmatched to any gene: 9. The germline CDR1 and CDR2 sequences are SGHDT and YYEEEE. The CDR3 consists of 17 residues. The CDR3: CASSLLAGGLRGYEQYF. The CDR3 DNA reads as TGTGCCAGCAGCTTGCTAGCGGGGGGCCTTCGTGGCTACGAGCAGTACTTC. The entire variable domain, with the rest obtained from reference TRBV5-6 and TRBJ2-7, is as follows: DAGVTQSPTHLIKTRGQQVTLRCSPKSGHDTVSWYQQALGQGPQFIFQYYEEEERQRGNFPDRFSGHQFPNYSSELNVNALLLGDSALYLCASSLLAGGLRGYEQYFGPGTRLTVT.

This rearrangement joins TRBV7-9 to TRBJ1-2; the D is unclear. The V and J ends lost 1 base and 6 bases respectively, with 12 bases between them. CDR1 and CDR2 (germline): SEHNR, FQNEAQ (reference sequence). The CDR3 is made up of 14 amino acids. The CDR3 DNA reads TGTGCCAGCAGCTTAGGCGCGAGGAGGGATGGCTACACCTTC. Translating gives CASSLGARRDGYTF.

This chain joins TRBV18 and TRBJ2-2; TRBD2 is a possible D gene (6 bases). CDR1 and CDR2 from the germline V gene are KGHSH and LQKENI. CDR3 length: 16 residues. Between the trimmed V and J ends, which lost 3 bases and 4 bases, there was a span of 15 bases. For the CDR3, the DNA is TGTGCCAGCTCACCGGAGGGGAAGGAGGGCACCGGGGAGCTGTTTTTT. As protein: CASSPEGKEGTGELFF.

The chain recombines TRBV15 with TRBJ1-3, with D tentatively TRBD1 (6 bases). The V and J ends lost 3 bases and 0 bases respectively, with 12 bases between them. Germline CDR1 reads LNHNV; CDR2 reads YYDKDF (reference sequence). CDR3 length equals 16 residues. The chain's CDR3 is CATSRGAGSSGNTIYF. In DNA form, the CDR3 reads TGTGCCACCAGCAGGGGGGCTGGGAGCTCTGGAAACACCATATATTTT. Together with reference TRBV15 and TRBJ1-3, the CDR3 gives the full variable domain: DAMVIQNPRYQVTQFGKPVTLSCSQTLNHNVMYWYQQKSSQAPKLLFHYYDKDFNNEADTPDNFQSRRPNTSFCFLDIRSPGLGDTAMYLCATSRGAGSSGNTIYFGEGSWLTVV.

The rearrangement joins TRBV30 to TRBJ1-1; TRBD1 aligns across 10 bases. From germline, CDR1 is GTSNPN and CDR2 SVGIG (reference sequence). The CDR3 covers 15 residues. V lost 0 bases and J lost 4; bases outside the gene matches: 5. The CDR3 protein is CAWSVGQGWSTEAFF. CDR3 nucleotide sequence: TGTGCCTGGAGTGTGGGACAGGGGTGGAGCACTGAAGCTTTCTTT.

About this clone: The junction departs from the called germline gene at one end, perhaps through a read error. This chain joins TRBV6-5 and TRBJ2-7; TRBD1 matches at 10 bases. Per germline, CDR1 MNHEY and CDR2 SVGAGI. The CDR3 has 16 amino acids. CDR3 sequence (DNA): TGTGCCAGCAGGTACTCCCGGACAGGGGGGGACTACGAGCAGTACTTC. This sequence encodes CASRYSRTGGDYEQYF.

The V call is TRBV19, the J call TRBJ2-7, with TRBD1 as a possible D gene (6 bases). V was trimmed by 5 bases and J by 5 bases, leaving 19 bases between them. Germline lookup yields CDR1 LNHDA and CDR2 SQIVND (reference sequence). The CDR3 length is 15 residues. The CDR3 protein is CASSLNQQGRDEQYF. The CDR3 DNA reads TGTGCCAGTAGTCTGAATCAACAGGGAAGGGACGAGCAGTACTTC.

The rearrangement joins TRBV19 to TRBJ1-1; D remains ambiguous. The CDR3 covers 12 residues. V lost 4 bases and J 6 bases, leaving 9 bases between the germline ends. Germline loops: CDR1 LNHDA, CDR2 SQIVND (reference sequence). CDR3 amino acids: CASSSRLPEAFF. The CDR3 DNA reads as TGTGCCAGTAGTAGTCGGTTGCCTGAAGCTTTCTTT. Combining the CDR3 with reference TRBV19 and TRBJ1-1 gives the whole variable domain DGGITQSPKYLFRKEGQNVTLSCEQNLNHDAMYWYRQDPGQGLRLIYYSQIVNDFQKGDIAEGYSVSREKKESFPLTVTSAQKNPTAFYLCASSSRLPEAFFGQGTRLTVV.

This chain connects TRBV5-4 to TRBJ1-2; D is perhaps TRBD1 (6 bases). Germline values: CDR1 SGHNT, CDR2 YYREEE (reference sequence). This CDR3 comprises 15 residues. Trimming removed 2 bases at V and 8 bases at J, with 19 bases between. In DNA form, the CDR3 reads TGTGCCAGCAGCTTCCTCAGCGGGGGGCTGTTAGGCTACACCTTC. This gives the protein CASSFLSGGLLGYTF.

The rearrangement joins TRBV13 to TRBJ2-6, with TRBD2 as a possible D gene (5 bases). Trimming took off 7 bases at V and 3 bases at J, with 16 bases between the two ends. Germline V gene data show CDR1 as PRHDT and CDR2 as FYEKMQ (reference sequence). The CDR3 covers 16 residues. The CDR3 nucleotides read TGTGCCAGCAACCCAGCTGTCAGCGGTGGGGCCAACGTCCTGACTTTC. This encodes CASNPAVSGGANVLTF.